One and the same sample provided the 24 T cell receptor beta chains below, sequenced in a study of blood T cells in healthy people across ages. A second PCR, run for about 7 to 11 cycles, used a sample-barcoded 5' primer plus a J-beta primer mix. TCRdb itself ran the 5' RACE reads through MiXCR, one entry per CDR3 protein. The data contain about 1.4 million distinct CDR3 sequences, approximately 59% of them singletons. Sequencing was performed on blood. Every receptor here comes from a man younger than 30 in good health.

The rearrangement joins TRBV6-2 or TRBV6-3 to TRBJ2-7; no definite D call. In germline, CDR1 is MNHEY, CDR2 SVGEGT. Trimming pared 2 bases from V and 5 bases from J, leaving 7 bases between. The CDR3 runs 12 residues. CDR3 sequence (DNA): TGTGCCAGCAGTTACCACGTCAACGAGCAGTACTTC. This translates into CASSYHVNEQYF.

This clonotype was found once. Written as DNA, the CDR3 is TGCGCCAGCAGCGCCAGCGGGAGTATCCGCCCAGATACGCAGTATTTT. Residues: CASSASGSIRPDTQYF. The gene calls are TRBV5-1 and TRBJ2-3; 8 positions match TRBD2. From germline, CDR1 is SGHRS and CDR2 YFSETQ. The CDR3 runs to 16 residues. J gave up 4 bases and V 4 bases, and 11 bases lay outside the gene matches.

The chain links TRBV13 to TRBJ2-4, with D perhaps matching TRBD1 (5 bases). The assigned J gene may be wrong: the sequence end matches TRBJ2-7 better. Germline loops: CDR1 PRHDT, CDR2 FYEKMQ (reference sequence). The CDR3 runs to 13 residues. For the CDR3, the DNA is TGTGCCAGCAGCCCTAAAGGGGTCTACGAGCAGTACTTC. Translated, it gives CASSPKGVYEQYF.

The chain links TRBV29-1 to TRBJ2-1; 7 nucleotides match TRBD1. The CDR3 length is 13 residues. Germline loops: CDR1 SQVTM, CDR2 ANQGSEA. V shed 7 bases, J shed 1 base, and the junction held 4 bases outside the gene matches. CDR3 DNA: TGCAGCGCAGGACAGGCGTCCTACAATGAGCAGTTCTTC. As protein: CSAGQASYNEQFF.

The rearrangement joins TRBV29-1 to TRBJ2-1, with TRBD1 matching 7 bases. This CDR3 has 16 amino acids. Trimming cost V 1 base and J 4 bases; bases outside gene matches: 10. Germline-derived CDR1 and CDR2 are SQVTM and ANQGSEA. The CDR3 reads CSVEVSAGTAYNEQFF. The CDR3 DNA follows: TGCAGCGTTGAAGTCTCCGCCGGGACAGCTTACAATGAGCAGTTCTTC.

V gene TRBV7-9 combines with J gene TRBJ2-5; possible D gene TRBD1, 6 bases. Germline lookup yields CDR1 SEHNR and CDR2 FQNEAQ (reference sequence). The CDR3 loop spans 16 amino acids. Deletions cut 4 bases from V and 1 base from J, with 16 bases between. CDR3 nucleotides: TGTGCCAGCAGCTCTGTGACGACAGGTCTCCAAGAGACCCAGTACTTC. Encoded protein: CASSSVTTGLQETQYF.

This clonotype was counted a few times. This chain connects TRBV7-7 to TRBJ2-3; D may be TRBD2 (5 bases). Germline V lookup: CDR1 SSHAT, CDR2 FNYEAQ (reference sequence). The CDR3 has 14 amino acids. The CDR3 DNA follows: TGTGCTAGTAGCCCTGGGAGTGGCACAGATACGCAGTATTTT. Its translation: CASSPGSGTDTQYF. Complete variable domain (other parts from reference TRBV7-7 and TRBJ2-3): GAGVSQSPRYKVTKRGQDVTLRCDPISSHATLYWYQQALGQGPEFLTYFNYEAQPDKSGLPSDRFSAERPEGSISTLTIQRTEQRDSAMYRCASSPGSGTDTQYFGPGTRLTVL.

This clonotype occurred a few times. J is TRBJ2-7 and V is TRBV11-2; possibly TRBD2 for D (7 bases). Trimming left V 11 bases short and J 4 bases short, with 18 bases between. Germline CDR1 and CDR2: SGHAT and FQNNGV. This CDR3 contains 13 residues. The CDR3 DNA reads TGTGCCTCTTCAGTACGGGGGGCGTACGAGCAGTACTTC. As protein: CASSVRGAYEQYF.

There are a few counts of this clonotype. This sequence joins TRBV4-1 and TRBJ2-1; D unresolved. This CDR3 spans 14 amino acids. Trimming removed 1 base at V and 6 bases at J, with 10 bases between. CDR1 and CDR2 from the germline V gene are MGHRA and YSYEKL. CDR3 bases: TGCGCCAGCAGCCAAGTCTCCCGGGTCAATGAGCAGTTCTTC. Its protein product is CASSQVSRVNEQFF.

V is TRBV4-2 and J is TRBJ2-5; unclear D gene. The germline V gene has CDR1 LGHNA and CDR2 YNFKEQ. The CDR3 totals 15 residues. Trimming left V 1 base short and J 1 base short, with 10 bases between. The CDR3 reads CASSQALGSQETQYF. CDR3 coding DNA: TGTGCCAGCAGCCAAGCCTTGGGCTCCCAAGAGACCCAGTACTTC.

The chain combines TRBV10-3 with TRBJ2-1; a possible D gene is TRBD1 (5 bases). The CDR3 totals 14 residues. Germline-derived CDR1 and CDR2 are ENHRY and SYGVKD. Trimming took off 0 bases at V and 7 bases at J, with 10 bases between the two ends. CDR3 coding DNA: TGTGCCATCAGTGAGTCTAGGACAAATAATGAGCAGTTCTTC. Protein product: CAISESRTNNEQFF.

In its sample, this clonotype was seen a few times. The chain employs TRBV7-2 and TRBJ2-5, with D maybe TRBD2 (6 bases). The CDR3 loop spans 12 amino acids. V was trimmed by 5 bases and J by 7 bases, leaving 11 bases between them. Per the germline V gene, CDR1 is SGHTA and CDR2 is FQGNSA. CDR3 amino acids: CASSHVGGTQYF. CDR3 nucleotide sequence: TGTGCCAGCAGCCATGTCGGGGGGACCCAGTACTTC.

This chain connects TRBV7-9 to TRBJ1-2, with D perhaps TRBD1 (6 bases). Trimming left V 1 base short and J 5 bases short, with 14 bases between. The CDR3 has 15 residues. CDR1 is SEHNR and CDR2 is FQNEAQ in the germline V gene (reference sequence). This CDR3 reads CASSLGDRLGYGYTF. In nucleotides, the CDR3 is TGTGCCAGCAGCTTAGGTGACAGGCTCGGGTATGGCTACACCTTC.

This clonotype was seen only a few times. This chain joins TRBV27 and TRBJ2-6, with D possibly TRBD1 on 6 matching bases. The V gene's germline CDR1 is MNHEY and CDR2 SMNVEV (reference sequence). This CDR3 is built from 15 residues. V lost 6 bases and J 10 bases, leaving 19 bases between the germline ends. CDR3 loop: CASRKGDRAINVLTF. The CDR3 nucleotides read TGTGCCAGCAGGAAGGGGGACCGGGCGATAAACGTCCTGACTTTC.

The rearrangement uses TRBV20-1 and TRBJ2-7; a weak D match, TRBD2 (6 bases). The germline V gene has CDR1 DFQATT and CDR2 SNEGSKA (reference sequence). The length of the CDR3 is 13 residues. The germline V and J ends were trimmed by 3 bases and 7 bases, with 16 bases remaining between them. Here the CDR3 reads CSASQDYLREQYF. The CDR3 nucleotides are TGCAGTGCTAGTCAGGACTACCTACGAGAGCAGTACTTC.

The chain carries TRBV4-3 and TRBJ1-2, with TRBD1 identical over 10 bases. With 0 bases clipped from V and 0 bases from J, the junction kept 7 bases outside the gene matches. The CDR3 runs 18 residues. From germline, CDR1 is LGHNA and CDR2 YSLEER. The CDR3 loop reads CASSQDRQGALANYGYTF. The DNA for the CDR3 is TGCGCCAGCAGCCAAGATAGACAGGGGGCCTTAGCTAACTATGGCTACACCTTC.

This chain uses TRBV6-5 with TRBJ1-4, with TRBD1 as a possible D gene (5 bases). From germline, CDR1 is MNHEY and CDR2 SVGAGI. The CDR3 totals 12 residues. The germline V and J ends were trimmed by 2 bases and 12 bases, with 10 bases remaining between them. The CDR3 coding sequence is TGTGCCAGCAGTTACCAGGGAAGGGAACTGTTTTTT. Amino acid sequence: CASSYQGRELFF.

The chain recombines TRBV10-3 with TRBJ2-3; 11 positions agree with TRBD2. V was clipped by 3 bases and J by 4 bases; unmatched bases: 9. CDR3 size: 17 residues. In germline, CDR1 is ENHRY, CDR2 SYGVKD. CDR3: CAISELAGVAGPDTQYF. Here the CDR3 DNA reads TGTGCCATCAGTGAACTAGCGGGAGTGGCGGGCCCAGATACGCAGTATTTT.

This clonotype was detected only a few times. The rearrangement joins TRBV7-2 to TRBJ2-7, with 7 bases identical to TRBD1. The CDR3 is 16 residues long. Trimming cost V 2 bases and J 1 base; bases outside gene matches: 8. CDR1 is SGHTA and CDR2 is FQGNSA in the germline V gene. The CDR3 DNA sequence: TGTGCCAGCAGCTTATTTCCCCCGGGACAGTCCTACGAGCAGTACTTC. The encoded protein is CASSLFPPGQSYEQYF.

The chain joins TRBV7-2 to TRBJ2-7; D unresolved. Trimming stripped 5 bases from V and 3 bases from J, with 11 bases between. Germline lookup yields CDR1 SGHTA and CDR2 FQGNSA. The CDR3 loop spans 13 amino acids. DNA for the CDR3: TGTGCCAGCAGCACGGTTTTGGGCTACGAGCAGTACTTC. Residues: CASSTVLGYEQYF.

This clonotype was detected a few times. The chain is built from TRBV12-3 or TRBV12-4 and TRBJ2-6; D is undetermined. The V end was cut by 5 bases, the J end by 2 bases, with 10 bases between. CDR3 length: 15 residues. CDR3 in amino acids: CASSALGAGANVLTF. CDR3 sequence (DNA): TGTGCCAGCAGTGCCCTAGGTGCTGGGGCCAACGTCCTGACTTTC.

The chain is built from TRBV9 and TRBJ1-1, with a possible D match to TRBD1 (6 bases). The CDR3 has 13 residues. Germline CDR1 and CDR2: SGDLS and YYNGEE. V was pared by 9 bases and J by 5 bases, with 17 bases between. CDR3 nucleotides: TGTGCCACCCGGGGGGGGCCGGGAACTGAAGCTTTCTTT. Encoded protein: CATRGGPGTEAFF.

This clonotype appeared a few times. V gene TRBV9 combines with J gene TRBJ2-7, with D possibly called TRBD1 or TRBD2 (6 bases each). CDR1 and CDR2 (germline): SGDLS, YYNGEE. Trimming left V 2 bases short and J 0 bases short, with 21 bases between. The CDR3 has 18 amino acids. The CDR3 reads CASSVGDKSGFRSYEQYF. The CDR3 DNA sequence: TGTGCCAGCAGCGTTGGGGACAAAAGCGGGTTTCGCTCCTACGAGCAGTACTTC.

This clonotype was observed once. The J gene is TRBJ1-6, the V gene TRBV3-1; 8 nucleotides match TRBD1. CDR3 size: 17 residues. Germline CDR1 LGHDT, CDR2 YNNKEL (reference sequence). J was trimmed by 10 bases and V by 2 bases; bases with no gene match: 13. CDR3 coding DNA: TGTGCCAGCAGCCAACTGCTAGTCTGGACAGGGATCTCACCCCTCCACTTT. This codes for CASSQLLVWTGISPLHF.